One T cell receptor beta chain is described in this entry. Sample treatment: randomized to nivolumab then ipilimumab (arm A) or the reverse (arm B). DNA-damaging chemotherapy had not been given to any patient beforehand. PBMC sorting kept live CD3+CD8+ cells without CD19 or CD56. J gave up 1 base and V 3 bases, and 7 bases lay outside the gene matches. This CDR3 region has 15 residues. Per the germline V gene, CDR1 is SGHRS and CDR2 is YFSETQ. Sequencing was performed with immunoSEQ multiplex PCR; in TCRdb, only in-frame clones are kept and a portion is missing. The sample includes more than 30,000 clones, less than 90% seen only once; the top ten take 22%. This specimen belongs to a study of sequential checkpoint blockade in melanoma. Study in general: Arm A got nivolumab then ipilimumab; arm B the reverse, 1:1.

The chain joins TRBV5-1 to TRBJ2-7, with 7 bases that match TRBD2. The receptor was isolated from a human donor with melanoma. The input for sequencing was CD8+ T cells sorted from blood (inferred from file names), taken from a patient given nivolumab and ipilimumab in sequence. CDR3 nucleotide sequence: TGCGCCAGCAGCTGGGGGGGGACCCTTTCCTACGAGCAGTACTTC. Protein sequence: CASSWGGTLSYEQYF.